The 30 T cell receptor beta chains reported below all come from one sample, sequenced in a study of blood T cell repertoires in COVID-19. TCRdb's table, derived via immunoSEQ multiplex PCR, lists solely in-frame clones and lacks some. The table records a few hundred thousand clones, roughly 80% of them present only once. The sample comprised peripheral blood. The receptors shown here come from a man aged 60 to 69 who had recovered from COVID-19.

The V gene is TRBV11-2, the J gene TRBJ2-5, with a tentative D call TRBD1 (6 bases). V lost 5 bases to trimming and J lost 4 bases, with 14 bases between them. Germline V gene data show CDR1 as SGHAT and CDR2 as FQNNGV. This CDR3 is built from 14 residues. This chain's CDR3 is CASSRNRARETQYF. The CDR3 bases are TGTGCCAGCAGCAGAAACAGGGCCAGAGAGACCCAGTACTTC.

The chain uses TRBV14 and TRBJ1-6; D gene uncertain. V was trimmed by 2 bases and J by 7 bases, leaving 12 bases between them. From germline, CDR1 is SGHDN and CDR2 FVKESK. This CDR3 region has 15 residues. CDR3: CASSQRPSGNSPLHF. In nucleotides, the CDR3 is TGTGCCAGCAGCCAAAGGCCCTCGGGAAATTCACCCCTCCACTTT. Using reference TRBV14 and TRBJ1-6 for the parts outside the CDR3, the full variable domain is EAGVTQFPSHSVIEKGQTVTLRCDPISGHDNLYWYRRVMGKEIKFLLHFVKESKQDESGMPNNRFLAERTGGTYSTLKVQPAELEDSGVYFCASSQRPSGNSPLHFGNGTRLTVT.

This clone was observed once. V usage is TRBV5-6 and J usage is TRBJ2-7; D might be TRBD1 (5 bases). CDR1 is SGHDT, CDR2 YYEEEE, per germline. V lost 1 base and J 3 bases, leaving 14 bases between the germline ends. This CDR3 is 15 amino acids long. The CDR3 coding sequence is TGTGCCAGCAGCTTGTTGGTCCCCAGGGACTACGAGCAGTACTTC. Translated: CASSLLVPRDYEQYF.

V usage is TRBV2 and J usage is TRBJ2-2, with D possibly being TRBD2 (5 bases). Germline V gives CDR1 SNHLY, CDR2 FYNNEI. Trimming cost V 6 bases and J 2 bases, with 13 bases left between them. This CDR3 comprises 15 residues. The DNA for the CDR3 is TGTGCCAGCAGAGACCGGGAAATTAACACCGGGGAGCTGTTTTTT. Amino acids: CASRDREINTGELFF.

The CDR3 nucleotides are TGTGCCAGCAGCTCAGGACAGCCGGACGCCAAAAACATTCAGTACTTC. Its translation is CASSSGQPDAKNIQYF. The chain is built from TRBV7-6 and TRBJ2-4; a weak D match, TRBD1 (6 bases). Deletions cut 4 bases from V and 1 base from J, with 14 bases between. From germline, CDR1 is SGHVS and CDR2 FNYEAQ. This CDR3 contains 16 residues.

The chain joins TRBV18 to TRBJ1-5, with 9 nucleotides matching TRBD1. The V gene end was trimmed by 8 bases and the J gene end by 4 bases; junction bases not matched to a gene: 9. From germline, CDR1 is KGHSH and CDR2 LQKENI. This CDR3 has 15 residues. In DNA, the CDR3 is TGTGCCAGCACAAAGACAGGGGGGTTGAATCAGCCCCAGCATTTT. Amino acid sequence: CASTKTGGLNQPQHF.

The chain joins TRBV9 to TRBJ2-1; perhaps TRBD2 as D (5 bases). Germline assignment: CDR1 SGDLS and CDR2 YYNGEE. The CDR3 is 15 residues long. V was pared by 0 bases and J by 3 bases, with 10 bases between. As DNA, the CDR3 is TGTGCCAGCAGCGTAGGAAGTGAGGGCTACAATGAGCAGTTCTTC. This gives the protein CASSVGSEGYNEQFF.

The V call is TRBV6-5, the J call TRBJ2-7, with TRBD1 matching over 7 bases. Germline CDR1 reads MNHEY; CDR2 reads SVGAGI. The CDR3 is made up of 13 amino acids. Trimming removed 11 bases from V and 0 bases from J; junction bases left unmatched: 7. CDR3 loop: CAHMGTDSYEQYF. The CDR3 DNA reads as TGTGCCCACATGGGGACAGACTCCTACGAGCAGTACTTC.

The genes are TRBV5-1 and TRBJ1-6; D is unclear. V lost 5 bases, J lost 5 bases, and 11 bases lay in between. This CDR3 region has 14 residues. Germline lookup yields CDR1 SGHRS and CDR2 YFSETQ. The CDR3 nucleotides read TGCGCCAGCAGAGCAGAGGCTAATAATTCACCCCTCCACTTT. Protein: CASRAEANNSPLHF.

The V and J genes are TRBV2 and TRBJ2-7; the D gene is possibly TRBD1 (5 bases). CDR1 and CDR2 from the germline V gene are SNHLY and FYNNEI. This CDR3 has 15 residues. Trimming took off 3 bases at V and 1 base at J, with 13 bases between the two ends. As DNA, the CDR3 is TGTGCCAGCAGTGAGTCACAGGTCCTTTCCTACGAGCAGTACTTC. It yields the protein CASSESQVLSYEQYF.

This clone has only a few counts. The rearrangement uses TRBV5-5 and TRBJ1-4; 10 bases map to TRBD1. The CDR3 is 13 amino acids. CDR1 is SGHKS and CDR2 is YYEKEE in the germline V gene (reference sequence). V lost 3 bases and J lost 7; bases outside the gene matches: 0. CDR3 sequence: CASSWDRGEKLFF. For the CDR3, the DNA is TGTGCCAGCAGCTGGGACAGGGGTGAAAAACTGTTTTTT.

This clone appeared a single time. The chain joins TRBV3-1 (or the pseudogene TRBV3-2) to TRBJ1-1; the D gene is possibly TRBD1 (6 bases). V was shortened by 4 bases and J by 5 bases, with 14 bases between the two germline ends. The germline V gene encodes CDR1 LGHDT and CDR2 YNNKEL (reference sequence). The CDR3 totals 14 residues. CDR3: CASSPTGGLTEAFF. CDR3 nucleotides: TGTGCCAGCAGCCCAACGGGGGGGCTAACTGAAGCTTTCTTT.

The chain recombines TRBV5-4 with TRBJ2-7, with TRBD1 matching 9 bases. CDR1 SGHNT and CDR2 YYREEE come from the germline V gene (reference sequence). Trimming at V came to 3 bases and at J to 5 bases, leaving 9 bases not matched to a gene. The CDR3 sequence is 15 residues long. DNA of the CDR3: TGTGCCAGCAGCTGGAGGGGACAGGGACCCAACGAGCAGTACTTC. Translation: CASSWRGQGPNEQYF.

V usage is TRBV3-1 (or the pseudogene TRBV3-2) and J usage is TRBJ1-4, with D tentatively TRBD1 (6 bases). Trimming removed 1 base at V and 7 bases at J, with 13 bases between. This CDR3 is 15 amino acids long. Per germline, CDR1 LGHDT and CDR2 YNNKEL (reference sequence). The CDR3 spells CASSQGNRVGEKLFF. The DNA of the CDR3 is TGTGCCAGCAGCCAAGGGAACAGGGTGGGTGAAAAACTGTTTTTT.

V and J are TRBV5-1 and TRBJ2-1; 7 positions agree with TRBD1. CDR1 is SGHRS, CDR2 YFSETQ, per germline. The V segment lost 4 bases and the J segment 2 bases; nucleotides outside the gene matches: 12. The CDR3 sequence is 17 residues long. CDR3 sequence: CASSPKPPGQTYNEQFF. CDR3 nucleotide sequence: TGCGCCAGCAGCCCGAAGCCCCCGGGACAGACCTACAATGAGCAGTTCTTC. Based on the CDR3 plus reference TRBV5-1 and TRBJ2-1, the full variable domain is KAGVTQTPRYLIKTRGQQVTLSCSPISGHRSVSWYQQTPGQGLQFLFEYFSETQRNKGNFPGRFSGRQFSNSRSEMNVSTLELGDSALYLCASSPKPPGQTYNEQFFGPGTRLTVL.

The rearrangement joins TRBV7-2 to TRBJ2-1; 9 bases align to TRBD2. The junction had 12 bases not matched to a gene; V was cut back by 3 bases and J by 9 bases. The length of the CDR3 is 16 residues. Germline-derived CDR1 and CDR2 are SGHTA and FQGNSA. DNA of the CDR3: TGTGCCAGCAGCTTGGCGGGAGGGCCTCGGTACGGTGAGCAGTTCTTC. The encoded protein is CASSLAGGPRYGEQFF.

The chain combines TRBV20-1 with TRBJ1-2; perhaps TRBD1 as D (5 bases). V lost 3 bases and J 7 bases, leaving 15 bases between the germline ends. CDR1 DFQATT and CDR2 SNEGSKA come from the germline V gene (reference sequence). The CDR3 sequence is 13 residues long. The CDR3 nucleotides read TGCAGTGCTAGTCCAGGGCTAGGTGGTGGCTACACCTTC. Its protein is CSASPGLGGGYTF.

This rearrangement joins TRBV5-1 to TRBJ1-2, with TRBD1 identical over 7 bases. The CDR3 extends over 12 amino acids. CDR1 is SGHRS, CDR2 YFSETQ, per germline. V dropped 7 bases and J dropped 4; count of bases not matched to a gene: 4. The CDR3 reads CASGTGVYGYTF. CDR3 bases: TGCGCCAGCGGTACAGGGGTCTATGGCTACACCTTC.

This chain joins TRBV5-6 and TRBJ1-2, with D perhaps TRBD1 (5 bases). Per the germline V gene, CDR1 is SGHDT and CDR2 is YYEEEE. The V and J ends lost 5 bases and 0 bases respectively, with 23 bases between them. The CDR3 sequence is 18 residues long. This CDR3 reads CASRATGDWERANYGYTF. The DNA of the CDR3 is TGTGCCAGCAGGGCAACCGGGGACTGGGAACGAGCTAACTATGGCTACACCTTC.

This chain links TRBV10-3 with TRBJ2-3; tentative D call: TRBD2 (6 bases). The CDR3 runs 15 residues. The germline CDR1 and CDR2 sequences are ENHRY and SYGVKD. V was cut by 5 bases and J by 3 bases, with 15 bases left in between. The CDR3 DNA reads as TGTGCCATCAGTAATACAGGCGGGATGACAGATACGCAGTATTTT. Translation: CAISNTGGMTDTQYF.

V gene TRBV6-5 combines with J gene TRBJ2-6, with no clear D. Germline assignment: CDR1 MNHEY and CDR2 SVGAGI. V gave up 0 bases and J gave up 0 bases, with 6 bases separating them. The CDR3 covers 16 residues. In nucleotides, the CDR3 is TGTGCCAGCAGTTACTCGATAGTCTCTGGGGCCAACGTCCTGACTTTC. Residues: CASSYSIVSGANVLTF.

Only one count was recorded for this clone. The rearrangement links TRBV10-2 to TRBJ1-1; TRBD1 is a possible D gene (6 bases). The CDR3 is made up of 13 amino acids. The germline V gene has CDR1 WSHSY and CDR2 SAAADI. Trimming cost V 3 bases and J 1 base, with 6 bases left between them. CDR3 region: CASSEGGNTEAFF. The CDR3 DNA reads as TGCGCCAGCAGTGAAGGGGGGAACACTGAAGCTTTCTTT.

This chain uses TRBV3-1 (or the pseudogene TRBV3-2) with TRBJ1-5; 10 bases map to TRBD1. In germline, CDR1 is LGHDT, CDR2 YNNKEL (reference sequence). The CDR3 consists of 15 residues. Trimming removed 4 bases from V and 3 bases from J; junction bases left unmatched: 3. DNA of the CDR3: TGTGCCAGCAGCCCGACAGGGGGCTTCAATCAGCCCCAGCATTTT. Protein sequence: CASSPTGGFNQPQHF.

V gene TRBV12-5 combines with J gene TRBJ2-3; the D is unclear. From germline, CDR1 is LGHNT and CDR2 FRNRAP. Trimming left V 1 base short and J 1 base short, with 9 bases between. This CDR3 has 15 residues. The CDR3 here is CASGLAPRGTDTQYF. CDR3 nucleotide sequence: TGTGCTAGTGGTTTGGCCCCCCGTGGCACAGATACGCAGTATTTT.

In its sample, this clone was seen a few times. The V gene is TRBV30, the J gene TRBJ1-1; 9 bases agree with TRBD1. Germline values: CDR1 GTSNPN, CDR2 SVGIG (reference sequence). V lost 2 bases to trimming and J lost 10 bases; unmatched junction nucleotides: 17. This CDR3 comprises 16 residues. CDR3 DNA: TGTGCCTGGAGTTTAAAAGACAGGGGGGTCGTCCTCAGAGCTTTCTTT. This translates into CAWSLKDRGVVLRAFF.

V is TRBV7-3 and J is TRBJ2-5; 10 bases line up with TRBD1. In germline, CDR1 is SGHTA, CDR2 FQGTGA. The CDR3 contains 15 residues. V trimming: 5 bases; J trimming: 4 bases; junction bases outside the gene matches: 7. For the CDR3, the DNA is TGTGCCAGCAGCGCCCGGACAGGGGGAGTAGAGACCCAGTACTTC. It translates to CASSARTGGVETQYF. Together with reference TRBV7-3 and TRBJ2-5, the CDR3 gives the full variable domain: GAGVSQTPSNKVTEKGKYVELRCDPISGHTALYWYRQSLGQGPEFLIYFQGTGAADDSGLPNDRFFAVRPEGSVSTLKIQRTERGDSAVYLCASSARTGGVETQYFGPGTRLLVL.

DNA of the CDR3: TGTGCCAGCTTGGGGGGCTCCTACGAGCAGTACTTC. This translates into CASLGGSYEQYF. This sequence joins TRBV12-3 or TRBV12-4 and TRBJ2-7, with D possibly TRBD2 on 6 matching bases. The CDR3 is 12 amino acids. V lost 8 bases to trimming and J lost 0 bases, with 8 bases between them.

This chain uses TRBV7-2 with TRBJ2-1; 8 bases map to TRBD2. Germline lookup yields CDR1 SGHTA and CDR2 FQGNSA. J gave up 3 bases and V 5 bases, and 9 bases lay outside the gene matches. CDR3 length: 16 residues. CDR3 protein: CASSPEIAGYYNEQFF. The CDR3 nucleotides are TGTGCCAGCAGCCCCGAAATAGCGGGGTACTACAATGAGCAGTTCTTC.

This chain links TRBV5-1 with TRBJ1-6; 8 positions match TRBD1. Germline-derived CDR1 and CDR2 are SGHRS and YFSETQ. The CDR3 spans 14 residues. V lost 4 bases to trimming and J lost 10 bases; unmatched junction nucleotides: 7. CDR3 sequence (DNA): TGCGCCAGCAGCAAGCCGGACAGGGAGTCACCCCTCCACTTT. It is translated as CASSKPDRESPLHF.

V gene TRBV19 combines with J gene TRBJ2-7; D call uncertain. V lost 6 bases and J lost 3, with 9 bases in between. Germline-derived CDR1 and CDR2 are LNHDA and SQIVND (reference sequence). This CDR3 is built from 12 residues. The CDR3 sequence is CASRGSYYEQYF. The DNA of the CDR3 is TGTGCCAGTAGGGGCAGCTACTACGAGCAGTACTTC.